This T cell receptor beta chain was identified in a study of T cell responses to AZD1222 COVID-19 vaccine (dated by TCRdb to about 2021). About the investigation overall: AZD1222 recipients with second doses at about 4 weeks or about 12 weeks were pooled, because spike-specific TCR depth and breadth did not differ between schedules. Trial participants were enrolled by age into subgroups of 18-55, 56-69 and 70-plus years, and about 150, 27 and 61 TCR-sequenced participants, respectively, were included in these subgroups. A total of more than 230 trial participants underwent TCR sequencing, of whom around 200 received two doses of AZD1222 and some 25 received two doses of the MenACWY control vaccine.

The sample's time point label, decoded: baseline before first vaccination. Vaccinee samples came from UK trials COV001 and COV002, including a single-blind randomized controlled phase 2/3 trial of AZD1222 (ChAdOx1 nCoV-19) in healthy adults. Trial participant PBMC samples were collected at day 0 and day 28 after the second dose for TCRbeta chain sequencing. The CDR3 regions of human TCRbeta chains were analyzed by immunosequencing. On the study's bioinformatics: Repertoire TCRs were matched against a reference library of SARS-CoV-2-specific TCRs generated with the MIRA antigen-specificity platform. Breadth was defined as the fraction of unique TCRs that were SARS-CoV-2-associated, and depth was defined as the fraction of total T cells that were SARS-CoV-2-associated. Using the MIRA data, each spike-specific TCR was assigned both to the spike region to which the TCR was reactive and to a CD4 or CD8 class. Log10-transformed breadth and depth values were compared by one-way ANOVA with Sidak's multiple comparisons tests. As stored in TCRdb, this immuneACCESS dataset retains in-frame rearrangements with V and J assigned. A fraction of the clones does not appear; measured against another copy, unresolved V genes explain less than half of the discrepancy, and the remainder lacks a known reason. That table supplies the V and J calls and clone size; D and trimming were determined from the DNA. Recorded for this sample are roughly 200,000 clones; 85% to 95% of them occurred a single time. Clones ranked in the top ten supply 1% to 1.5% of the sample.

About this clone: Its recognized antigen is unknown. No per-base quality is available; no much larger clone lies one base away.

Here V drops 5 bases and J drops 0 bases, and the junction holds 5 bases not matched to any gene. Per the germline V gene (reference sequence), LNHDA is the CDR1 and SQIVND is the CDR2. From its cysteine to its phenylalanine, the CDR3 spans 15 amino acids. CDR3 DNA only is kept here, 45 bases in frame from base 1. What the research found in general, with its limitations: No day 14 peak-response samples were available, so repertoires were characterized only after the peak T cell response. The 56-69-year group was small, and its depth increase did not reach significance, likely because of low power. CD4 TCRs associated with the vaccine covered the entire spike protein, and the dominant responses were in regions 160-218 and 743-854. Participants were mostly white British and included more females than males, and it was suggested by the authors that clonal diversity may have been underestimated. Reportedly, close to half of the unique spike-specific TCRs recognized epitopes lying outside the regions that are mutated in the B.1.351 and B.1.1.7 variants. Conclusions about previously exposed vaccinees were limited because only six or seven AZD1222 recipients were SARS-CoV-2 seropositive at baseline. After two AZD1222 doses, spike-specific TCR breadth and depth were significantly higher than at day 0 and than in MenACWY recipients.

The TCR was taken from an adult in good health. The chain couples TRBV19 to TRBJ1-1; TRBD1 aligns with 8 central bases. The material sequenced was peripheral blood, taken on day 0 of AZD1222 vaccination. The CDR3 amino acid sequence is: CASSFRQGLNTEAFF. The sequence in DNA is TGTGCCAGTAGTTTCCGACAGGGGTTGAACACTGAAGCTTTCTTT. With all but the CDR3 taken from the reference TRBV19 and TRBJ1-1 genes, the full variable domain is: DGGITQSPKYLFRKEGQNVTLSCEQNLNHDAMYWYRQDPGQGLRLIYYSQIVNDFQKGDIAEGYSVSREKKESFPLTVTSAQKNPTAFYLCASSFRQGLNTEAFFGQGTRLTVV.